The 27 T cell receptor beta chains below come from one sample, sequenced in a study of T cell responses to AZD1222 COVID-19 vaccine. Clones were sequenced by immunoSEQ multiplex PCR, and TCRdb holds only the in-frame ones, with some missing. The sample has about 150,000 clones, 85% to 90% seen once; the top ten hold about 5.5%. The source was peripheral blood, collected on day 0 of MenACWY control vaccination. These receptors all come from an adult in good health.

This clone has just a few counts. The CDR3 loop is CASSIDSRRYGYTF. The CDR3 bases are TGTGCCAGTAGTATAGATTCCCGGAGGTATGGCTACACCTTC. V gene TRBV19 combines with J gene TRBJ1-2; no clear D gene. Trimming stripped 0 bases from V and 5 bases from J, with 10 bases between. The CDR3 totals 14 residues. The V gene's germline CDR1 is LNHDA and CDR2 SQIVND (reference sequence).

CDR3 amino acids: CASSYSGATNEKLFF. CDR3 DNA sequence: TGTGCCAGCAGTTACTCCGGGGCGACTAATGAAAAACTGTTTTTT. This chain connects TRBV6-5 to TRBJ1-4, with D perhaps matching TRBD1 (5 bases). The germline gives CDR1 MNHEY, CDR2 SVGAGI. V was clipped by 0 bases and J by 2 bases, with 7 bases between them. This CDR3 has 15 amino acids.

The V and J genes are TRBV24-1 and TRBJ2-1, with D maybe TRBD2 (5 bases). Trimming shortened V by 0 bases and J by 6 bases, and 5 bases separated the two germline ends. The CDR3 length is 13 residues. CDR1 is KGHDR, CDR2 SFDVKD, per germline. CDR3 sequence: CATSDLSGNEQFF. The CDR3 DNA is TGTGCCACCAGTGATTTGAGCGGCAATGAGCAGTTCTTC.

This rearrangement joins TRBV20-1 to TRBJ2-7; D is perhaps TRBD1 or TRBD2 (5 bases each). The CDR3 loop spans 11 amino acids. V gave up 3 bases and J gave up 3 bases, with 6 bases separating them. Germline values: CDR1 DFQATT, CDR2 SNEGSKA (reference sequence). In DNA, the CDR3 is TGCAGTGCTAGGGGGGTCTACGAGCAGTACGTC. Amino acid sequence: CSARGVYEQYV.

In this sample, this clone turned up once. The V call is TRBV11-1, the J call TRBJ2-6; a weak D match, TRBD2 (5 bases). This CDR3 has 16 residues. The V end was cut by 1 base, the J end by 2 bases, with 9 bases between. Germline V gene data show CDR1 as SGHAT and CDR2 as FQDESV (reference sequence). CDR3 nucleotide sequence: TGTGCCAGCAGCTTAGGGGCGGGCGCTGGGGCCAACGTCCTGACTTTC. Encoded protein: CASSLGAGAGANVLTF.

This chain links TRBV29-1 with TRBJ1-2, with no clear D. This CDR3 comprises 12 residues. Germline V gene sequence: CDR1 SQVTM, CDR2 ANQGSEA. Trimming took 7 bases from V and 0 from J, leaving 9 bases between them. The CDR3 region has the DNA TGCAGCGCACGCGAGTCTAACTATGGCTACACCTTC. This codes for CSARESNYGYTF.

V gene TRBV7-6 combines with J gene TRBJ1-1; 7 bases line up with TRBD1. The junction had 9 bases not matched to a gene; V was cut back by 5 bases and J by 0 bases. Germline CDR1 and CDR2: SGHVS and FNYEAQ. This CDR3 is 16 amino acids long. CDR3 sequence reads: CASSGGKGALNTEAFF. Here the CDR3 DNA reads TGTGCCAGCAGCGGGGGAAAGGGGGCTTTGAACACTGAAGCTTTCTTT.

The chain links TRBV30 to TRBJ1-2; 8 bases line up with TRBD1. J lost 10 bases, V lost 2 bases, and 9 bases had no gene match. This CDR3 comprises 13 residues. CDR1 GTSNPN and CDR2 SVGIG come from the germline V gene (reference sequence). This CDR3 reads CAWSKVQGADYTF. The CDR3 coding sequence is TGTGCCTGGAGTAAGGTCCAGGGGGCGGACTACACCTTC.

The chain carries TRBV28 and TRBJ1-2, with D uncertain. The germline V gene has CDR1 MDHEN and CDR2 SYDVKM. The length of the CDR3 is 10 residues. With 11 bases removed from V and 4 bases from J, the gap between germline ends came to 8 bases. This CDR3 reads CAARGYGYTF. As DNA, the CDR3 is TGTGCCGCGCGGGGCTATGGCTACACCTTC.

This clone was seen a handful of times. The rearrangement uses TRBV2 and TRBJ1-6; D remains ambiguous. The CDR3 runs to 11 residues. CDR1 SNHLY and CDR2 FYNNEI come from the germline V gene. Between the trimmed V and J ends, which lost 7 bases and 9 bases, there was a span of 7 bases. The CDR3 spells CASTYTSPLHF. CDR3 in DNA: TGTGCCAGCACCTACACTTCACCCCTCCACTTT.

This rearrangement joins TRBV7-2 to TRBJ1-2, with D possibly being TRBD1 (6 bases). In germline, CDR1 is SGHTA, CDR2 FQGNSA. V was cut by 2 bases and J by 4 bases, with 11 bases left in between. The CDR3 extends over 14 amino acids. This chain's CDR3 is CASSLRQALYGYTF. The CDR3, as DNA: TGTGCCAGCAGCTTAAGACAGGCGCTCTATGGCTACACCTTC.

J is TRBJ2-3 and V is TRBV3-1 (or the pseudogene TRBV3-2); TRBD2 agrees at 7 bases. The trim removed 0 bases at V and 7 bases at J, leaving 4 bases unmatched. Looked up from germline, CDR1 is LGHDT and CDR2 is YNNKEL (reference sequence). This CDR3 is 14 amino acids long. CDR3 in amino acids: CASSQELATNTQYF. CDR3 nucleotide sequence: TGTGCCAGCAGCCAAGAACTAGCGACAAATACGCAGTATTTT.

This clone was recorded a few times. J is TRBJ1-2 and V is TRBV6-5; D is ambiguous. Trimming took off 6 bases at V and 1 base at J, with 15 bases between the two ends. The length of the CDR3 is 15 residues. Per the germline V gene, CDR1 is MNHEY and CDR2 is SVGAGI. The CDR3 nucleotides are TGTGCCAGCAGAGACCCCTATGGATATAACTATGGCTACACCTTC. Protein product: CASRDPYGYNYGYTF.

The chain links TRBV7-2 to TRBJ2-1; 12 bases agree with TRBD2. Germline CDR1 reads SGHTA; CDR2 reads FQGNSA. J lost 10 bases, V lost 5 bases, and 6 bases had no gene match. The CDR3 runs to 14 residues. CDR3 in amino acids: CASSNRLAGGEQFF. The CDR3 nucleotides are TGTGCCAGCAGCAATCGCCTAGCGGGGGGGGAGCAGTTCTTC.

The chain recombines TRBV9 with TRBJ1-3; D unclear. V was pared by 3 bases and J by 0 bases, with 13 bases between. The CDR3 consists of 16 residues. The V gene's germline CDR1 is SGDLS and CDR2 YYNGEE. CDR3 sequence (DNA): TGTGCCAGCAGCGACCGGGGTTTCCTCTCTGGAAACACCATATATTTT. Amino acids: CASSDRGFLSGNTIYF. Supplemented by reference TRBV9 and TRBJ1-3, the full variable domain reads DSGVTQTPKHLITATGQRVTLRCSPRSGDLSVYWYQQSLDQGLQFLIQYYNGEERAKGNILERFSAQQFPDLHSELNLSSLELGDSALYFCASSDRGFLSGNTIYFGEGSWLTVV.

This clone was observed a few times. Mismatch with germline at one junction end may stem from a read error. The chain recombines TRBV7-9 with TRBJ1-3; TRBD1 matches 7 bases. The germline V gene has CDR1 SEHNR and CDR2 FQNEAQ (reference sequence). The CDR3 sequence is 16 residues long. The CDR3 is CASSLALGGTGNTIYF. CDR3 sequence (DNA): TGTGCCAGCAGCCTAGCACTAGGGGGCACTGGAAACACCATATATTTT.

This clone was detected a few times. The V and J genes are TRBV28 and TRBJ1-5; D possibly corresponds to TRBD1 (5 bases). The CDR3 length is 14 residues. Germline CDR1 and CDR2: MDHEN and SYDVKM. V lost 4 bases to trimming and J lost 5 bases, with 12 bases between them. The CDR3 coding sequence is TGTGCCAGCAGTTCAGAGGGGCCTGATCAGCCCCAGCATTTT. Encoded protein: CASSSEGPDQPQHF.

The chain is built from TRBV27 and TRBJ1-6; no firm D call. Germline V gene lookup returns CDR1 MNHEY and CDR2 SMNVEV (reference sequence). The CDR3 covers 14 residues. Trimming cost V 2 bases and J 2 bases, with 4 bases left between them. CDR3 sequence: CASSLEAYNSPLHF. The DNA for the CDR3 is TGTGCCAGCAGTTTAGAGGCCTATAATTCACCCCTCCACTTT.

The chain is built from TRBV14 and TRBJ2-1, with no clear D. Germline CDR1 and CDR2: SGHDN and FVKESK. The CDR3 has 12 residues. V gave up 1 base and J gave up 8 bases, with 6 bases separating them. CDR3 sequence (DNA): TGTGCCAGCAGCCAAGCCCCCCATGAGCAGTTCTTC. This codes for CASSQAPHEQFF.

The rearrangement uses TRBV5-4 and TRBJ2-6, with D perhaps given as TRBD1 or TRBD2 (5 bases each). The CDR3 runs to 17 residues. From germline, CDR1 is SGHNT and CDR2 YYREEE (reference sequence). V lost 5 bases, J lost 0 bases, and 15 bases lay in between. CDR3 in DNA: TGTGCCAGCAGGGGGTATGACGGGGCCTCTGGGGCCAACGTCCTGACTTTC. Protein sequence: CASRGYDGASGANVLTF.

In regard to this clone: This specimen includes other DNA sequences encoding the same CDR3. The gene calls are TRBV10-2 and TRBJ1-3; D gene unclear. There are 14 residues in the CDR3. Trimming shortened V by 3 bases and J by 0 bases, and 6 bases separated the two germline ends. The V gene's germline CDR1 is WSHSY and CDR2 SAAADI. The CDR3, as DNA: TGCGCCAGCAGTGAAGGGAGCTCTGGAAACACCATATATTTT. Amino acids: CASSEGSSGNTIYF.

This chain connects TRBV6-5 to TRBJ2-1, with a tentative D call TRBD1 (6 bases). CDR1 MNHEY and CDR2 SVGAGI come from the germline V gene. Trimming pared 6 bases from V and 4 bases from J, leaving 13 bases between. The CDR3 consists of 14 residues. CDR3 sequence reads: CASRGLQGYNEQFF. CDR3 bases: TGTGCCAGCAGGGGGTTACAGGGTTACAATGAGCAGTTCTTC.

The rearrangement joins TRBV18 to TRBJ1-2; TRBD1 matches 8 bases. The CDR3 covers 15 residues. J was trimmed by 1 base and V by 4 bases; bases with no gene match: 5. Germline CDR1 KGHSH, CDR2 LQKENI. CDR3 amino acids: CASSRGTGVNYGYTF. The CDR3 nucleotides read TGTGCCAGCTCACGCGGGACAGGAGTTAACTATGGCTACACCTTC.

J is TRBJ1-1 and V is TRBV5-1, with a possible D match to TRBD1 (6 bases). There are 13 residues in the CDR3. V lost 4 bases and J lost 1, with 8 bases in between. Germline V gene data show CDR1 as SGHRS and CDR2 as YFSETQ. Here the CDR3 DNA reads TGCGCCAGCAGCATACAGGGGAACACTGAAGCTTTCTTT. Amino acid sequence: CASSIQGNTEAFF.

This clone was observed once. The chain joins TRBV6-5 to TRBJ1-1; 10 nucleotides match TRBD1. The CDR3 covers 13 residues. V lost 6 bases and J lost 10; bases outside the gene matches: 8. Per the germline V gene, CDR1 is MNHEY and CDR2 is SVGAGI. CDR3 sequence reads: CASSRGTGAAAFF. The CDR3 bases are TGTGCCAGCAGCCGCGGGACAGGGGCTGCAGCTTTCTTT.

The chain employs TRBV2 and TRBJ1-2; D gene uncertain. The V and J ends lost 1 base and 5 bases respectively, with 8 bases between them. This CDR3 region has 13 residues. Germline V gene data show CDR1 as SNHLY and CDR2 as FYNNEI. The CDR3 region is CASSEVGLYGYTF. Here the CDR3 DNA reads TGTGCCAGCAGTGAAGTAGGGCTATATGGCTACACCTTC.

This clone was seen a handful of times. The sample has other DNA sequences that encode this CDR3 too. The V gene is TRBV5-1, the J gene TRBJ2-3, with D tentatively TRBD1 (5 bases). From germline, CDR1 is SGHRS and CDR2 YFSETQ. CDR3 length: 15 residues. Trimming stripped 0 bases from V and 1 base from J, with 9 bases between. Written as DNA, the CDR3 is TGCGCCAGCAGCTTGGACAGGCCTGGCACAGATACGCAGTATTTT. It codes for CASSLDRPGTDTQYF.